This is a list of T cell receptor beta chains from one sample in a study of response to subunit inactivated influenza vaccine. TCRdb independently ran MiXCR on the RT-PCR reads; one entry per CDR3 protein. The repertoire holds fewer than 600,000 distinct CDR3 sequences, with more than 7% as singletons. Material: PBMCs from blood, obtained about 24 months after vaccination. These receptors all come from a man between 50 and 69 years old who received an inactivated influenza vaccine. The CDR3 runs from the conserved cysteine through the conserved F or W. Fields, in order: J gene, D gene, clone size, V gene, CDR3 DNA, CDR3 protein. D genes are given only for firm matches. Size is stated for part of the rows, as once, few or many counts, or as a class when the clone is expanded.

TRBJ2-7 | TRBD2 | few | TRBV2 | TGTGCCAGCGGGACTAGCGGTCGCAGCTCCTACGAGCAGTACTTC | CASGTSGRSSYEQYF
TRBJ2-3 | TRBD2 | - | TRBV6-2/TRBV6-3 | TGTGCCAGCAGTTACTCGGGACTAGCGGGAGATGGAGATACGCAGTATTTT | CASSYSGLAGDGDTQYF
TRBJ2-1 | TRBD2 | many | TRBV27 | TGTGCCAGCAGTTTATCCGGACTAGCGGGGGGCTATGAGCAGTTCTTC | CASSLSGLAGGYEQFF
TRBJ2-1 | - | - | TRBV20-1 | TGCAGTGCTAGCACCAGCTTTAGGGCGGGAGAGCAGTTCTTC | CSASTSFRAGEQFF
TRBJ1-5 | - | once | TRBV5-5 | TGTGCCAGCGGCTCCGGGGGGCTGTGCAATCAGCCCCAGCATTTT | CASGSGGLCNQPQHF
TRBJ2-5 | TRBD1 | few | TRBV10-2 | TGCGCCAGCAGTGAGAGGGGGCAGCTTTTGTCCCACAGGGTGACCCAGTACTTC | CASSERGQLLSHRVTQYF
TRBJ1-2 | - | many | TRBV6-5 | TGTGCCAGCAGTTACGACAGAAAATATGGCTACACCTTC | CASSYDRKYGYTF
TRBJ1-6 | - | many | TRBV20-1 | TGCAGTGCTCCTCGGGGTTCACCCCTCCACTTT | CSAPRGSPLHF
TRBJ2-5 | TRBD1 | many | TRBV12-3/TRBV12-4 | TGTGCCAGCAGTGGGGACAGCTCCCAAGAGACCCAGTACTTC | CASSGDSSQETQYF
TRBJ2-2 | TRBD2 | few | TRBV12-3/TRBV12-4 | TGTGCCAGCACCCCGGCGGGGGGGCTAGCGTGGGAGCTGTTTTTT | CASTPAGGLAWELFF
TRBJ1-5 | - | few | TRBV20-1 | TGCAGTGCTAGAGCAGGGCAGGGGCACCAGCCCCAGCATTTT | CSARAGQGHQPQHF
TRBJ2-5 | - | many | TRBV5-4 | TGTGCCAGCAGCTTAGATCCGGGGGAGGAGACCCAGTACTTC | CASSLDPGEETQYF
TRBJ2-2 | - | many | TRBV5-1 | TGCGCCAGCAGCCTATGGGACCCCTCCCACGGGGAGCTGTTTTTT | CASSLWDPSHGELFF
TRBJ2-7 | TRBD1 | - | TRBV9 | TGTGCCAGCACAATTGGGACAGGGTCCAACTACGAGCAGTACTTC | CASTIGTGSNYEQYF
TRBJ1-1 | - | - | TRBV12-3/TRBV12-4 | TGTGCCAGCAGTTTAGGGACACCTACTGAAGCTTTCTTT | CASSLGTPTEAFF
TRBJ2-5 | - | many | TRBV9 | TGTGCCAGCAGCGTAAACACAGGGGAGACCCAGTACTTC | CASSVNTGETQYF
TRBJ2-7 | - | many | TRBV28 | TGTGCCAGCAGGCCGACAGGACTCTACGAGCAGTACTTC | CASRPTGLYEQYF
TRBJ2-7 | TRBD1 | - | TRBV20-1 | TGCAGTGCTAGTTCGGACAGGGACGCCTACGAGCAGTACTTC | CSASSDRDAYEQYF
TRBJ2-1 | TRBD2 | many | TRBV20-1 | TGCAGTGCTTCGACTAGCGGAAAAATCGGTGAGCAGTTCTTC | CSASTSGKIGEQFF
TRBJ2-7 | - | many | TRBV29-1 | TGCAGCGCCGTGAACTACGAGCAGTACTTC | CSAVNYEQYF
TRBJ2-3 | - | - | TRBV20-1 | TGCAGTGCTAGACTTCCCCCTAGCACAGATACGCAGTATTTT | CSARLPPSTDTQYF
TRBJ2-2 | - | few | TRBV5-4 | TGTGCCAGCAGCGCGGACTTGACCACCGGGGAGCTGTTTTTT | CASSADLTTGELFF
TRBJ2-1 | TRBD2 | - | TRBV20-1 | TGCAGTGCTAGAGATCGAAAGCGGGAGGGCCGGTACAATGAGCAGTTCTTC | CSARDRKREGRYNEQFF
TRBJ1-5 | - | few | TRBV20-1 | TGCAGTGCTAGCTGGGAGAATCAGCCCCAGCATTTT | CSASWENQPQHF
TRBJ1-1 | TRBD1 | - | TRBV5-1 | TGCGCCAGCATCGGACAGGGGGCGGACACTGAAGCTTTCTTT | CASIGQGADTEAFF
TRBJ1-1 | - | few | TRBV6-5 | TGTGCCAGCAGTTACGCGGCAGGAGCAAGTACTGAAGCTTTCTTT | CASSYAAGASTEAFF
TRBJ2-3 | - | - | TRBV5-1 | TGCGCCAGCAGCTTGCGGGGGGCCGCCACAGATACGCAGTATTTT | CASSLRGAATDTQYF
TRBJ2-7 | - | - | TRBV12-3/TRBV12-4 | TGTGCCAGCAGTTGGAAAGGGGGAGGCGAGCAGTACTTC | CASSWKGGGEQYF
TRBJ1-5 | - | many | TRBV27 | TGTGCCAGCAGTCCTCAGACCGGGTATAGCAATCAGCCCCAGCATTTT | CASSPQTGYSNQPQHF
TRBJ2-1 | - | - | TRBV20-1 | TGCAGTGCTAGAGATCTCAGATTGATCTACAATGAGCAGTTCTTC | CSARDLRLIYNEQFF
TRBJ2-7 | TRBD2 | - | TRBV12-3/TRBV12-4 | TGTGCCAGCAGTTTGTCTAGCGGGGGGGGCGGCCACGAGCAGTACTTC | CASSLSSGGGGHEQYF
TRBJ1-1 | - | few | TRBV29-1 | TGCAGCGCTTGTCACGGACGGGGGCTCAGTGAAGCTTTCTTT | CSACHGRGLSEAFF
TRBJ2-7 | - | - | TRBV29-1 | TGCAGCGTTACACCCGGTCTTACTAGAGAGCAGTACTTC | CSVTPGLTREQYF
TRBJ1-6 | TRBD1 | few | TRBV20-1 | TGCAGTGCTAGGGCTGCTGGACAGGGGAATTCACCCCTCCACTTT | CSARAAGQGNSPLHF
TRBJ2-5 | - | few | TRBV4-3 | TGCGCCAGCAGCCAAGATTGGACTACCCAAGAGACCCAGTACTTC | CASSQDWTTQETQYF
TRBJ1-6 | - | many | TRBV9 | TGTGCCAGCCTCGAGGCAGTACAAAATAATTCACCCCTCCACTTT | CASLEAVQNNSPLHF
TRBJ1-5 | - | many | TRBV4-1 | TGCGCCAGCAGCCAAGAAACGGGGATCAATCAGCCCCAGCATTTT | CASSQETGINQPQHF
TRBJ1-1 | TRBD1 | - | TRBV5-4 | TGTGCCAGCAGCCCAGGACAGGGATGGGCTGAAGCTTTCTTT | CASSPGQGWAEAFF
TRBJ1-5 | - | many | TRBV19 | TGTGCCAGTAGTTTCAGAAGTTACGGGACAAAATATCAGCCCCAGCATTTT | CASSFRSYGTKYQPQHF
TRBJ1-1 | - | - | TRBV9 | TGTGCCAGCAGCAAGTCCTCGACGGGGAAGGGTGAAGCTTTCTTT | CASSKSSTGKGEAFF
TRBJ1-1 | TRBD1 | many | TRBV10-3 | TGTGCCATCAAAGGACAGGGATTGACTGAAGCTTTCTTT | CAIKGQGLTEAFF